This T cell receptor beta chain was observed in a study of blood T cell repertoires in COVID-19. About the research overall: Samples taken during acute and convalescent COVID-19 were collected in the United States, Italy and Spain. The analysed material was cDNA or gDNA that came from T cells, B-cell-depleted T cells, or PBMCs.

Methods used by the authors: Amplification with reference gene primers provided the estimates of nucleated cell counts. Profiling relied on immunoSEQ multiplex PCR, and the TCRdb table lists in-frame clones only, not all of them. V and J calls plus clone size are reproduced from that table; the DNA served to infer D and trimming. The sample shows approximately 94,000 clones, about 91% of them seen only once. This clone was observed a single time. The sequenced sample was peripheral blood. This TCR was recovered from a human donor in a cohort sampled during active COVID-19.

CDR3 DNA sequence: TGTGCCAGCAGCCCGGCACCAGGTCCGGAGACCCAGTACTTC. Translating it yields CASSPAPGPETQYF. The chain uses TRBV3-1 (or the pseudogene TRBV3-2) and TRBJ2-5; D gene unclear. This CDR3 is built from 14 residues. Trimming pared 4 bases from V and 5 bases from J, leaving 14 bases between. Per the germline V gene, CDR1 is LGHDT and CDR2 is YNNKEL (reference sequence).